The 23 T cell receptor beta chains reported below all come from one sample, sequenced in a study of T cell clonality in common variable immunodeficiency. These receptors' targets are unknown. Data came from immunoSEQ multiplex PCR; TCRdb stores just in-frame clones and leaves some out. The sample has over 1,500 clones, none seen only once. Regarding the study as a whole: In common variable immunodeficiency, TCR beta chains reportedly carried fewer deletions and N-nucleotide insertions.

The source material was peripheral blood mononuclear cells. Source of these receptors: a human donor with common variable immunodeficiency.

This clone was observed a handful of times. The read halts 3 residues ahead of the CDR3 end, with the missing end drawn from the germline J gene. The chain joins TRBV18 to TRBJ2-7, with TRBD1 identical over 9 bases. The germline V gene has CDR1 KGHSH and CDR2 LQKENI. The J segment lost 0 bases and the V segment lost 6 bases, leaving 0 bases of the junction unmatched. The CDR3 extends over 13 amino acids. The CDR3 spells CASSTGGSYEQYF. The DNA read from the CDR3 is TGTGCCAGCTCGACAGGGGGCTCCTACGAG.

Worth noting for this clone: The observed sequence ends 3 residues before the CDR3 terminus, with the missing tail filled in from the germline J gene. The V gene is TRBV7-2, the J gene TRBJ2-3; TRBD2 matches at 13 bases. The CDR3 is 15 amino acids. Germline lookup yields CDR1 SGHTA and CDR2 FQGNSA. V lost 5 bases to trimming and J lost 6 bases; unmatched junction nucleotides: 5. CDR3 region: CASSQLAGGLDTQYF. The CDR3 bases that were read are TGTGCCAGCAGCCAACTAGCGGGGGGGTTGGATACG.

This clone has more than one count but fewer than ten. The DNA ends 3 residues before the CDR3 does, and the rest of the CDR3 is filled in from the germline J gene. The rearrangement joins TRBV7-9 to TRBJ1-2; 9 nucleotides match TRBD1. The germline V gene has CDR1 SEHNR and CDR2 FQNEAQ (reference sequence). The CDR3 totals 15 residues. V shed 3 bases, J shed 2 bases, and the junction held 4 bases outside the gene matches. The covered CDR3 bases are TGTGCCAGCAGCTTGCCACAGGGGGCCAACTATGGC. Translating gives CASSLPQGANYG. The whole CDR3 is CASSLPQGANYGYTF.

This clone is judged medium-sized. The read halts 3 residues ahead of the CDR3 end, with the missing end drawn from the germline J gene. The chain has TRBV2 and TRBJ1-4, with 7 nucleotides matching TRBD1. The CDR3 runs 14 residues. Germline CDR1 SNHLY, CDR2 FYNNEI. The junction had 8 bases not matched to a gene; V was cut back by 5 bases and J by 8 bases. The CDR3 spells CASSHRGDREKLFF. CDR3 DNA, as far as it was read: TGTGCCAGCAGTCACAGGGGTGACCGCGAAAAA.

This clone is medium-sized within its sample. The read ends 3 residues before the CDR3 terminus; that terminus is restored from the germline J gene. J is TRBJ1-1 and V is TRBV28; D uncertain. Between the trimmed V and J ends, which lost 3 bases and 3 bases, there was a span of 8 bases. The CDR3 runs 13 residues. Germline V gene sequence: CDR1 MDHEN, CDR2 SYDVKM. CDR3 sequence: CASSFNPDTEAFF. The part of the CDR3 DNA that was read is TGTGCCAGCAGTTTCAACCCGGACACTGAA.

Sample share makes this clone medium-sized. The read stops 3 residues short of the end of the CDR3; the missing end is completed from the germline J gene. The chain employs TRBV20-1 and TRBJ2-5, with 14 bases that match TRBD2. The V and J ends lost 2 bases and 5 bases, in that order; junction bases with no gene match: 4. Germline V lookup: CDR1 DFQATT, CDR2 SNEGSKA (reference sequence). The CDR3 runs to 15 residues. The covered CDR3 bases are TGCAGTGCTAGACCGACTAGCGGGGGGGCCGAGACC. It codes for CSARPTSGGAET. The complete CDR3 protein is CSARPTSGGAETQYF.

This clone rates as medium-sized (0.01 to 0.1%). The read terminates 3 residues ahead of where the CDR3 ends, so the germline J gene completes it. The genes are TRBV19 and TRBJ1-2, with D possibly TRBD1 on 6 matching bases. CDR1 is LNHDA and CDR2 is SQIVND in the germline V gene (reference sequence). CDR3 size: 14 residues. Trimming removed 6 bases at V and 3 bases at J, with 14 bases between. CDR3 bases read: TGTGCCAGTAGAAGCGGACAGACCTACTATGGC. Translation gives CASRSGQTYYG. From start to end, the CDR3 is CASRSGQTYYGYTF.

Incomplete CDR3 DNA: TGTGCCTGGAGTCCCGGGACAGGATACAGCTCCTATAATTCACCC. Its translation: CAWSPGTGYSSYNSP. In full, the CDR3 is CAWSPGTGYSSYNSPLHF. The rearrangement links TRBV30 to TRBJ1-6, with 8 bases identical to TRBD1. The CDR3 end is not reached by the read, which stops 3 residues before it; the germline J gene fills it in. Trimming cost V 2 bases and J 0 bases; bases outside gene matches: 9. Germline V gives CDR1 GTSNPN, CDR2 SVGIG (reference sequence). There are 18 residues in the CDR3.

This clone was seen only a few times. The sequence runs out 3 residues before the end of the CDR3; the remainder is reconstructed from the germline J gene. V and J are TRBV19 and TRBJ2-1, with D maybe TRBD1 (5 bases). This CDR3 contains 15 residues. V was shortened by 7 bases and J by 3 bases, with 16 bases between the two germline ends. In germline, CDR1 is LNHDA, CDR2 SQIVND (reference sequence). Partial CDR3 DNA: TGTGCCAGTACTCTGGGGCGGTCCCGCTACAATGAG. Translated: CASTLGRSRYNE. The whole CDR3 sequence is CASTLGRSRYNEQFF.

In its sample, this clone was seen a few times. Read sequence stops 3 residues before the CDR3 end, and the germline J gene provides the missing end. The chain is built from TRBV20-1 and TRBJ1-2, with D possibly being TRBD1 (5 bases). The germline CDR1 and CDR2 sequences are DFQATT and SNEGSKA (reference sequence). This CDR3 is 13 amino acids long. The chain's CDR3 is CSALNRGAGGYTF. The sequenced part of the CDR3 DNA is TGCAGTGCCCTTAATCGGGGCGCGGGGGGC.

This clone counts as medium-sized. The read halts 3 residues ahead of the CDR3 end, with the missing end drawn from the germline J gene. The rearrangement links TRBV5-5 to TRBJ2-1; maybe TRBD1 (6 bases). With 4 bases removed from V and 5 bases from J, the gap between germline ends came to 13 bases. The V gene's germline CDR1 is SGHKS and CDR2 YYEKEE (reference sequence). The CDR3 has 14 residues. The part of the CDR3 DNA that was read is TGTGCCAGCAGCCACTCCAGGGGAAACAATGAG. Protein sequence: CASSHSRGNNE. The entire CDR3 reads CASSHSRGNNEQFF. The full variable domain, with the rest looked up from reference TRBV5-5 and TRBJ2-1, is DAGVTQSPTHLIKTRGQQVTLRCSPISGHKSVSWYQQVLGQGPQFIFQYYEKEERGRGNFPDRFSARQFPNYSSELNVNALLLGDSALYLCASSHSRGNNEQFFGPGTRLTVL.

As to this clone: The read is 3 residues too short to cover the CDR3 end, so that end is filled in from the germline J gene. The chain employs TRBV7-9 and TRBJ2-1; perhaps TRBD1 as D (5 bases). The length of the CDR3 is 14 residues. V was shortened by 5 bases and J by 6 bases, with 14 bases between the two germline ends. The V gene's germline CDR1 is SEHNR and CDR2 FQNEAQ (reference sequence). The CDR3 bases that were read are TGTGCCAGCAGCCCCCCTATGGGGCGCAATGAG. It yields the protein CASSPPMGRNE. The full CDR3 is CASSPPMGRNEQFF.

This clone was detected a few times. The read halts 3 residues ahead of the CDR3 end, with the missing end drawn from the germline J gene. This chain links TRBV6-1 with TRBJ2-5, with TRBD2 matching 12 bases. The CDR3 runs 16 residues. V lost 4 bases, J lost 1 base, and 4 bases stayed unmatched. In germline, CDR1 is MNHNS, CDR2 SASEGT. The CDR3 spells CASSGRTSGVQETQYF. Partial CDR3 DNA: TGTGCCAGCAGTGGGCGGACTAGCGGGGTCCAAGAGACC.

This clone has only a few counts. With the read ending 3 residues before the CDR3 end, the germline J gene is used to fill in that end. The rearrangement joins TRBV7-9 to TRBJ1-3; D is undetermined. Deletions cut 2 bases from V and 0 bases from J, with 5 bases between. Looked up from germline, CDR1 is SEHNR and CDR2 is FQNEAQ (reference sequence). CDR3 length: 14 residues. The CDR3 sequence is CASSLSSSGNTIYF. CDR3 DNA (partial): TGTGCCAGCAGCTTATCCAGCTCTGGAAACACC.

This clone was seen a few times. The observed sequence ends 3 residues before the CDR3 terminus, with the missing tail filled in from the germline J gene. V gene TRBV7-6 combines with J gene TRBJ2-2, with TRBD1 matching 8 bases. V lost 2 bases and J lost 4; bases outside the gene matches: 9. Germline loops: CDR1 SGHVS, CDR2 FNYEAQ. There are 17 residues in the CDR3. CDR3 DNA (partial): TGTGCCAGCAGCTTAACCCGACAGGGGACAAGCACCGGGGAG. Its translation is CASSLTRQGTSTGE. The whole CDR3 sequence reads CASSLTRQGTSTGELFF.

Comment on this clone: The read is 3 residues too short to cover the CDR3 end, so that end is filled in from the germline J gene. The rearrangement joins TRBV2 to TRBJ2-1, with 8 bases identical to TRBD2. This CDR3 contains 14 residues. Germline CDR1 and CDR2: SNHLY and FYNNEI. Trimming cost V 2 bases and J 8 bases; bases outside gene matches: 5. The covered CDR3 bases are TGTGCCAGCAGTGAAACCGGGGGGGCCGATGAG. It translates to CASSETGGADE. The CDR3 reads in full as CASSETGGADEQFF.

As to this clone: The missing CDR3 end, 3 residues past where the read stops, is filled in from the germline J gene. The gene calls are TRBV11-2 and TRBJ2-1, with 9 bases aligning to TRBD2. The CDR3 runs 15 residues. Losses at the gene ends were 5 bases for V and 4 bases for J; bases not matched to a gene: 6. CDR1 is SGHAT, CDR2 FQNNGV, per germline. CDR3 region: CASSPTSGSYNEQFF. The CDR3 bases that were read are TGTGCCAGCAGCCCTACTAGCGGGTCATACAATGAG.

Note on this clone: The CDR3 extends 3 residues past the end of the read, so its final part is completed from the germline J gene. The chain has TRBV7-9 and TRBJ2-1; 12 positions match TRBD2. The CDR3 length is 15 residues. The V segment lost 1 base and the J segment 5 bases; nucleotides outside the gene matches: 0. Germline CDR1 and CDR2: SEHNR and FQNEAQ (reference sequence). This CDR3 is CASSLGTSGDNEQFF. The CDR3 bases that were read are TGTGCCAGCAGCTTAGGGACTAGCGGGGACAATGAG. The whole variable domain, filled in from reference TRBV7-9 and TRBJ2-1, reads DTGVSQNPRHKITKRGQNVTFRCDPISEHNRLYWYRQTLGQGPEFLTYFQNEAQLEKSRLLSDRFSAERPKGSFSTLEIQRTEQGDSAMYLCASSLGTSGDNEQFFGPGTRLTVL.

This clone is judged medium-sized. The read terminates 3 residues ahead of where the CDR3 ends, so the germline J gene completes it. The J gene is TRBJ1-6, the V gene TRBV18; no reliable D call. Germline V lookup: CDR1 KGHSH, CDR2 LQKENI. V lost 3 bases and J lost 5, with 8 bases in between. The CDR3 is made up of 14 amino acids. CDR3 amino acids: CASSPVLNNSPLHF. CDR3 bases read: TGTGCCAGCTCACCTGTACTGAATAATTCACCC. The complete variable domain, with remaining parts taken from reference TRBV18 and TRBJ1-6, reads NAGVMQNPRHLVRRRGQEARLRCSPMKGHSHVYWYRQLPEEGLKFMVYLQKENIIDESGMPKERFSAEFPKEGPSILRIQQVVRGDSAAYFCASSPVLNNSPLHFGNGTRLTVT.

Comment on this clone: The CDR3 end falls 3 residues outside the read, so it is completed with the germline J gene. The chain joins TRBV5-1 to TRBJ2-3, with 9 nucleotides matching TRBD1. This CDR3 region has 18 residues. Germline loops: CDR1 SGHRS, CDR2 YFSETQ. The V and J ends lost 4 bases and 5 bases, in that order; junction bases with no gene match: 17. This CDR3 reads CASSKQTTTGGLLDTQYF. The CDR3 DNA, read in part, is TGCGCCAGCAGCAAACAAACAACCACAGGGGGCCTGCTAGATACG. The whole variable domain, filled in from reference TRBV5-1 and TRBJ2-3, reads KAGVTQTPRYLIKTRGQQVTLSCSPISGHRSVSWYQQTPGQGLQFLFEYFSETQRNKGNFPGRFSGRQFSNSRSEMNVSTLELGDSALYLCASSKQTTTGGLLDTQYFGPGTRLTVL.

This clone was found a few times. The CDR3 loop is CASTPTLAGELFF. The CDR3 DNA, read in part, is TGTGCCAGCACCCCCACGTTAGCCGGGGAG. The chain joins TRBV7-9 to TRBJ2-2; D is undetermined. The read falls 3 residues short of the CDR3 end, and the missing part is taken from the germline J gene. CDR3 size: 13 residues. Trimming took off 7 bases at V and 6 bases at J, with 12 bases between the two ends. The germline CDR1 and CDR2 sequences are SEHNR and FQNEAQ (reference sequence).

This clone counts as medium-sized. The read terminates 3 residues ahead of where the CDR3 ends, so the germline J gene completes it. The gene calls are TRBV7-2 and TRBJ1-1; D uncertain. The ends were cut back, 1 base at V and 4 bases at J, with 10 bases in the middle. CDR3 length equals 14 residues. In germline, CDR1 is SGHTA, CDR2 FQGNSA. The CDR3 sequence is CASSLVGKGTEAFF. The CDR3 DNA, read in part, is TGTGCCAGCAGCTTAGTTGGTAAAGGCACTGAA.

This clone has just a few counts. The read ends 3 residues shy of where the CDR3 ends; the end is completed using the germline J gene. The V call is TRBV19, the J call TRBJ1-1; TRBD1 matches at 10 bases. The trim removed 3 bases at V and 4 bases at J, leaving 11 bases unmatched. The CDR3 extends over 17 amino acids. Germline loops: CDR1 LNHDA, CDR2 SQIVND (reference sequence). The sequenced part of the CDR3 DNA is TGTGCCAGTAGTATCATTCCTGGACAGGGGGTTGGCACTGAA. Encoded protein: CASSIIPGQGVGTE. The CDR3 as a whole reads CASSIIPGQGVGTEAFF.